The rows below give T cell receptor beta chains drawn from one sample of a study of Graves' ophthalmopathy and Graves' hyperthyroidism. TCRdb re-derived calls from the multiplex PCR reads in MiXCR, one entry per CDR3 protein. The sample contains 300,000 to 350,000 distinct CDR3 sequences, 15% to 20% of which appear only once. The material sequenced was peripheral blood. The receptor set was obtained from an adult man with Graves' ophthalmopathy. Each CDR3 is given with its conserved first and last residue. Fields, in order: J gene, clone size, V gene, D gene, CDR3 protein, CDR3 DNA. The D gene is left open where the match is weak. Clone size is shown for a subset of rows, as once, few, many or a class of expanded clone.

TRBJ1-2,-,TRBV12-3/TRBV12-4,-,CASSFLGGGDGYTF,TGTGCCAGCAGTTTCCTTGGGGGAGGGGATGGCTACACCTTC
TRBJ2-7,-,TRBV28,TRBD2,CASEAGGYEQYF,TGTGCCAGCGAAGCGGGAGGCTACGAGCAGTACTTC
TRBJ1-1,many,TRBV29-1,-,CSVQGNVNTEAFF,TGCAGCGTGCAGGGAAACGTGAACACTGAAGCTTTCTTT
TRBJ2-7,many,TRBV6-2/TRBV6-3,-,CASSYSLRGYEQYF,TGTGCCAGCAGTTACTCTCTTCGGGGCTACGAGCAGTACTTC
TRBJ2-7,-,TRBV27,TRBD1,CASSQTGQGHREQYF,TGTGCCAGCAGCCAAACGGGACAGGGTCATCGAGAGCAGTACTTC
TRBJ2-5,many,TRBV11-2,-,CASRSGRWQETQYF,TGTGCCAGCAGATCGGGAAGGTGGCAAGAGACCCAGTACTTC
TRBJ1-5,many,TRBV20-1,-,CSASQGRNNQPQHF,TGCAGTGCTAGTCAAGGACGGAACAATCAGCCCCAGCATTTT
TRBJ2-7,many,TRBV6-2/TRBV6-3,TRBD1,CASSYGTGGFDEQYF,TGTGCCAGCAGTTACGGGACAGGGGGCTTCGACGAGCAGTACTTC
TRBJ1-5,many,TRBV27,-,CASSLVGGMSQPQHF,TGTGCCAGCAGTTTAGTGGGGGGTATGAGTCAGCCCCAGCATTTT
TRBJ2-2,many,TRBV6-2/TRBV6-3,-,CASRGGTHTGELFF,TGTGCCAGCAGGGGAGGGACACACACCGGGGAGCTGTTTTTT
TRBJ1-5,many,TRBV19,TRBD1,CASNPSTGVGNQPQHF,TGTGCCAGTAATCCCTCGACAGGGGTTGGCAATCAGCCCCAGCATTTT
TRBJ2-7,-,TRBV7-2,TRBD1,CASSLAYRQGAWDEQYF,TGTGCCAGCAGCTTAGCATACCGACAGGGGGCATGGGACGAGCAGTACTTC
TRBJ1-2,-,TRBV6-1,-,CASSVPQPGYTF,TGTGCCAGCAGTGTCCCCCAACCTGGCTACACCTTC
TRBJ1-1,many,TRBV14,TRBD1,CASSQGIWRDRGPVTEAFF,TGTGCCAGCAGCCAAGGGATATGGCGGGACAGGGGGCCCGTCACTGAAGCTTTCTTT
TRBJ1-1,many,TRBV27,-,CASSFGGSYTEAFF,TGTGCCAGCAGTTTTGGGGGTTCCTACACTGAAGCTTTCTTT
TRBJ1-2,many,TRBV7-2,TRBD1,CASSNGQGATGYTF,TGTGCCAGCAGCAATGGACAGGGGGCTACAGGCTACACCTTC
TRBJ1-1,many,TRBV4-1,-,CASSGRTVRSEAFF,TGCGCCAGCAGCGGGCGGACGGTTCGCTCTGAAGCTTTCTTT
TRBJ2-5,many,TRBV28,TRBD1,CASSLGTGVETQYF,TGTGCCAGCAGCCTCGGGACAGGGGTCGAGACCCAGTACTTC
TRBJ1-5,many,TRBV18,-,CASSPSTGNSNQPQHF,TGTGCCAGCTCACCATCCACAGGAAATAGCAATCAGCCCCAGCATTTT
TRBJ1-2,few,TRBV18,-,CASSPEPGQNYGYTF,TGTGCCAGCTCACCAGAACCGGGACAAAACTATGGCTACACCTTC
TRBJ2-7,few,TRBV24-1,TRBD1,CATSDRTGGNEQYF,TGTGCCACCAGTGATCGGACAGGGGGCAACGAGCAGTACTTC
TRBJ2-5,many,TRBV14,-,CASSLSQTQYF,TGTGCCAGCAGCCTCTCTCAGACCCAGTACTTC
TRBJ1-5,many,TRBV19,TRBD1,CASSGQAYQPQHF,TGTGCCAGTAGCGGACAGGCATATCAGCCCCAGCATTTT
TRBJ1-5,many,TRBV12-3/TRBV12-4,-,CASRIRESSNQPQHF,TGTGCCAGCAGGATCCGGGAAAGTAGCAATCAGCCCCAGCATTTT
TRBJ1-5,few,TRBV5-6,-,CASSFGPHSNQPQHF,TGTGCCAGCAGCTTCGGACCGCATAGCAATCAGCCCCAGCATTTT
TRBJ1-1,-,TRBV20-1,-,CSASWTAAEAFF,TGCAGTGCTAGCTGGACTGCAGCTGAAGCTTTCTTT
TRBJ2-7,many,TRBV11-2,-,CASSLGRTFSYEQYF,TGTGCCAGCAGCCTAGGCAGGACTTTCTCCTACGAGCAGTACTTC
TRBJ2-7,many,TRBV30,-,CAWSVFPSGRHEQYF,TGTGCCTGGAGTGTATTCCCCTCCGGGCGCCACGAGCAGTACTTC
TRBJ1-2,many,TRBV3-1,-,CASSVTVNRYGYTF,TGTGCCAGCAGCGTGACGGTGAATCGGTATGGCTACACCTTC
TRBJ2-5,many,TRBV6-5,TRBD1,CASSWGQGPSQETQYF,TGTGCCAGCAGTTGGGGACAGGGACCGTCACAAGAGACCCAGTACTTC
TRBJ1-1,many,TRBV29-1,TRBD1,CSIGTGPNTEAFF,TGCAGCATAGGGACAGGGCCGAACACTGAAGCTTTCTTT
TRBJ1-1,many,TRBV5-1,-,CASSLGGMDTEAFF,TGCGCCAGCAGCTTGGGGGGGATGGACACTGAAGCTTTCTTT
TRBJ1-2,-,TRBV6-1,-,CASSRGGARAYGYTF,TGTGCCAGCAGTCGTGGGGGGGCGCGGGCCTATGGCTACACCTTC
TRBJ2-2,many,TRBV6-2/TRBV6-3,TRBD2,CASRRAGGNTGELFF,TGTGCCAGCAGACGCGCGGGAGGGAACACCGGGGAGCTGTTTTTT
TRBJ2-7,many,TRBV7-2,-,CASSSPGASYEQYF,TGTGCCAGCAGCTCTCCGGGGGCCTCCTACGAGCAGTACTTC
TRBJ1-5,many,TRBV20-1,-,CSAYSRSNQPQHF,TGCAGTGCTTACTCAAGGAGCAATCAGCCCCAGCATTTT
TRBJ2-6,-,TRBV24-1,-,CATSGTGANVLTF,TGTGCCACCAGTGGGACAGGGGCCAACGTCCTGACTTTC
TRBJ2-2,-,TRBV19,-,CASIRGGPSTGELFF,TGTGCCAGTATTAGAGGGGGACCGTCCACCGGGGAGCTGTTTTTT
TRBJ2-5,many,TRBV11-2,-,CASSPTIGGGYRTQYF,TGTGCCAGCAGCCCAACAATTGGGGGCGGATATCGGACCCAGTACTTC
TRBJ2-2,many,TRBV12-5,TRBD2,CASGFRLAENTGELFF,TGTGCTAGTGGTTTTCGGCTAGCGGAAAACACCGGGGAGCTGTTTTTT
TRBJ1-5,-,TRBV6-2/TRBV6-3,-,CASSGWTSYQPQHF,TGTGCCAGCAGTGGATGGACATCCTATCAGCCCCAGCATTTT
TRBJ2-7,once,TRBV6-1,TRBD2,CASSPSGLAGGQYF,TGTGCCAGCAGCCCCTCGGGACTAGCGGGAGGTCAGTACTTC
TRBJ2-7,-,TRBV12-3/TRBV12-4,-,CASSRIFYEQYF,TGTGCCAGCAGTAGGATTTTCTACGAGCAGTACTTC
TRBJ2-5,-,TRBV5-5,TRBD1,CASSLSTGTVQETQYF,TGTGCCAGCAGCCTATCCACCGGGACAGTCCAAGAGACCCAGTACTTC
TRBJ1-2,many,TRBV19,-,CASTTHREANYGYTF,TGTGCCAGTACCACCCACCGGGAGGCTAACTATGGCTACACCTTC
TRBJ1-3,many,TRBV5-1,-,CASSLDFDGNTIYF,TGCGCCAGCAGCTTGGACTTCGATGGAAACACCATATATTTT
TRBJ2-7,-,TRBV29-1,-,CSAMTDRGGVAGGYEQYF,TGCAGCGCAATGACGGACAGGGGAGGTGTAGCGGGGGGCTACGAGCAGTACTTC
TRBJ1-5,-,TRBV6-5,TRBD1,CASSYKAAGGGNQPQHF,TGTGCCAGCAGTTACAAAGCGGCAGGGGGAGGCAATCAGCCCCAGCATTTT
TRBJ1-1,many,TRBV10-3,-,CAISGPDINTEAFF,TGTGCCATCAGTGGGCCAGACATAAACACTGAAGCTTTCTTT
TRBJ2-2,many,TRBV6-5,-,CASSPRTETGELFF,TGTGCCAGCAGTCCACGGACAGAGACCGGGGAGCTGTTTTTT
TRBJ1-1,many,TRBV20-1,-,CSARKREINTEAFF,TGCAGTGCTAGAAAGAGAGAGATTAACACTGAAGCTTTCTTT
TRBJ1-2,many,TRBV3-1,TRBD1,CASSQGTGTFFLGYTF,TGTGCCAGCAGCCAGGGGACAGGCACGTTTTTTTTGGGCTACACCTTC
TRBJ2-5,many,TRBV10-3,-,CAIRQVEGETQYF,TGTGCCATCAGGCAGGTAGAGGGAGAGACCCAGTACTTC
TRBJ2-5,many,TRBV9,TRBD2,CASSVGLAGRETQYF,TGTGCCAGCAGCGTAGGTCTAGCGGGGCGAGAGACCCAGTACTTC
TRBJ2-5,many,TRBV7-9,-,CASRDSRGTQYF,TGTGCCAGCAGGGACTCCAGGGGGACCCAGTACTTC